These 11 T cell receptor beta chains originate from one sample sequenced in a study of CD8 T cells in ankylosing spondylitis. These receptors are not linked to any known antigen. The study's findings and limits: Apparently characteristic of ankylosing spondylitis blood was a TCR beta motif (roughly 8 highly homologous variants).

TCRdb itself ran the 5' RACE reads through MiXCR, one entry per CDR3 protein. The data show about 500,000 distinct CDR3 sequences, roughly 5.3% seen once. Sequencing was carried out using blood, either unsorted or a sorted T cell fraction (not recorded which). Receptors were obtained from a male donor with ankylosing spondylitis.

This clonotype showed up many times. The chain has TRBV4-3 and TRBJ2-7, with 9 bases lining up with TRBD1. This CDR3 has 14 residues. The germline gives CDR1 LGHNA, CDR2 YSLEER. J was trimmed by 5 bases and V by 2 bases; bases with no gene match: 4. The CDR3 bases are TGCGCCAGCAGCCAACTACAGGGGGCAAACGAGCAGTACTTC. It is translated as CASSQLQGANEQYF.

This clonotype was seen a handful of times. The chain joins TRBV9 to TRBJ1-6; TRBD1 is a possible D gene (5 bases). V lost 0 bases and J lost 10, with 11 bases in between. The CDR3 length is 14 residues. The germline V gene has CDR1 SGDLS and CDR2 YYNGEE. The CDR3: CASSVVSGGSPLHF. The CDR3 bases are TGTGCCAGCAGCGTAGTAAGTGGGGGGTCACCCCTCCACTTT.

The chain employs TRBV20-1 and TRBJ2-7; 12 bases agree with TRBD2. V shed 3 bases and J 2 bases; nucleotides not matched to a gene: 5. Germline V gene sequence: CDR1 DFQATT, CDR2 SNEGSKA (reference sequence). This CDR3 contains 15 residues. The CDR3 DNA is TGCAGTGCTAGCCCAAGGACTAGCGGGACCTACGAGCAGTACTTC. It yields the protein CSASPRTSGTYEQYF.

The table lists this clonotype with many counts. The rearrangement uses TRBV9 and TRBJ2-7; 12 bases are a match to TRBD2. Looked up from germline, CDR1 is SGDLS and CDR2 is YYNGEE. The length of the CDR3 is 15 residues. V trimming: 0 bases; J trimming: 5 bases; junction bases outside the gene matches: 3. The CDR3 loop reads CASSVGTSGTNEQYF. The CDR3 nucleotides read TGTGCCAGCAGCGTAGGGACTAGCGGGACCAACGAGCAGTACTTC.

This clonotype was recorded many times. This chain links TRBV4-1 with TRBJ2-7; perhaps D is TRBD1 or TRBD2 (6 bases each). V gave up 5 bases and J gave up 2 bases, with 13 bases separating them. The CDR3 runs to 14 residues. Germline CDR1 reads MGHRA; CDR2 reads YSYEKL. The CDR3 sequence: CASSAGAGTYEQYF. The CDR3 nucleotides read TGCGCCAGCAGCGCAGGGGCGGGAACCTACGAGCAGTACTTC.

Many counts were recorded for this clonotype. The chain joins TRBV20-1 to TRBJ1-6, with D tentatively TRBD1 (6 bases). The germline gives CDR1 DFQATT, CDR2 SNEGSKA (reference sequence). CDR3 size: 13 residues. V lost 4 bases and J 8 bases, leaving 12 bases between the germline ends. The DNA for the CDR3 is TGCAGTGCTATCGAGGGGGACTATTCACCCCTCCACTTT. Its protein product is CSAIEGDYSPLHF.

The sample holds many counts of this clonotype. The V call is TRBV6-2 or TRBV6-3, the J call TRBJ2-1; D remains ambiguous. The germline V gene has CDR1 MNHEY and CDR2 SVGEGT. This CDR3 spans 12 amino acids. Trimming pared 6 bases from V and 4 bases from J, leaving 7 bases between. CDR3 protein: CASRQTYNEQFF. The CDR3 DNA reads TGTGCCAGCAGACAAACTTACAATGAGCAGTTCTTC.

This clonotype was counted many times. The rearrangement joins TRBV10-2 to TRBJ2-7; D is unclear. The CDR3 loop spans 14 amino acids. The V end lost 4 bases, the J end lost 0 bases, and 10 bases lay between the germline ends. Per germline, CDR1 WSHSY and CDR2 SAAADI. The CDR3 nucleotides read TGCGCCAGCAGTGGGACCGATTCCTCCTACGAGCAGTACTTC. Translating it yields CASSGTDSSYEQYF.

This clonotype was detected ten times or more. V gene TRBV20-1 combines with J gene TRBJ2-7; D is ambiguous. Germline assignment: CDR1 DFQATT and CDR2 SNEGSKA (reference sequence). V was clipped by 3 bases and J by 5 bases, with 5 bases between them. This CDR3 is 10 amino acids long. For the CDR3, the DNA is TGCAGTGCTAGTCACCACGAGCAGTACTTC. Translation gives CSASHHEQYF.

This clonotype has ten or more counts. CDR3 DNA: TGTGCCAGCACCACTCTAGATGGGGAGGGAGGAACCTACGAGCAGTACTTC. Protein: CASTTLDGEGGTYEQYF. V and J are TRBV27 and TRBJ2-7, with 7 bases aligning to TRBD2. V gave up 7 bases and J gave up 2 bases; unmatched junction bases: 17. The CDR3 runs to 17 residues. Germline CDR1 and CDR2: MNHEY and SMNVEV (reference sequence).

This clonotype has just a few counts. The CDR3: CASSVGQARLYEQYF. The DNA of the CDR3 is TGTGCCAGCAGCGTCGGACAGGCCCGCCTCTACGAGCAGTACTTC. The rearrangement joins TRBV7-2 to TRBJ2-7; TRBD1 matches at 7 bases. Germline V lookup: CDR1 SGHTA, CDR2 FQGNSA. The CDR3 is 15 amino acids. After removal of 5 bases from V and 3 bases from J, the junction contained 10 bases not matched to a gene.